The clone carrying this T cell receptor beta chain was found many times. Its specificity is unknown. Mouse gene names and germline throughout. The read terminates 4 residues ahead of where the CDR3 ends, so the germline J gene completes it. Using CD4, CD8alpha, NKG2D, NKG2ACE and other markers, pooled cutaneous lymph node cells were sorted. These data originate in a study of CD8+ T cells in alopecia areata. Study context: Spontaneously alopecic C3H/HeJ graft donors, about 6-12 months old, gave skin to roughly 7-10-week-old female C3H/HeJ mice. Study-wide results and limits: Higher clonality and more expanded CD8+ clones appeared in lesional than normal scalp.

Germline-derived CDR1 and CDR2 are NSQYPW and LRSPGD (reference sequence). This CDR3 contains 13 residues. With 2 bases removed from V and 0 bases from J, the gap between germline ends came to 2 bases. RNA was isolated and reverse transcribed to cDNA, the sequencing template. Assay: immunoSEQ multiplex PCR; the TCRdb copy retains only in-frame clones and omits some. The sample includes around 20,000 clones, none of them occurring once. Material for sequencing was CD8+ T cells sorted from a lymph node. V gene TRBV1 combines with J gene TRBJ2-1; no reliable D call. The TCR originated in a C3H/HeJ mouse with alopecia areata. Mouse MHC haplotype: H2-k. Incomplete CDR3 DNA: TGCACCTGCAGTGCACTTAACTATGCT. It codes for CTCSALNYA. The CDR3, in full, reads CTCSALNYAEQFF.